The 27 T cell receptor beta chains below come from one sample, sequenced in a study of Ad26.COV2.S vaccination and SARS-CoV-2 variants. Some clones are missing from TCRdb's copy, which holds only in-frame ones; the method was immunoSEQ multiplex PCR. The repertoire holds some 420,000 clones, around 89% seen once, with 3.5% to 4% in the top ten. Specified treatment: around 19 received Ad26.COV2.S at low or high dose, single or two shots; 5 received placebo; per-sample allocation not given. Samples came from day 63 after the first vaccine or placebo injection. Here the sequenced sample was peripheral blood, taken in a trial of Ad26.COV2.S vaccine versus placebo. Receptor source: a person aged 18 to 65 who received the Ad26.COV2.S COVID-19 vaccine or a placebo.

This chain uses TRBV6-4 with TRBJ1-5; weak D call: TRBD1 (5 bases). The V end lost 10 bases, the J end lost 5 bases, and 27 bases lay between the germline ends. CDR1 and CDR2 (germline): MRHNA, SNTAGT. The CDR3 has 17 residues. The CDR3 bases are TGTGCCAACTACCTGGCCCGAACTGCAGGGTTTGATCAGCCCCAGCATTTT. This translates into CANYLARTAGFDQPQHF.

This chain connects TRBV19 to TRBJ1-5; D is ambiguous. Germline CDR1 reads LNHDA; CDR2 reads SQIVND (reference sequence). V lost 10 bases and J lost 3, with 13 bases in between. CDR3 length: 13 amino acids. CDR3 sequence: CATGRVLNQPQHF. The CDR3 nucleotides read TGTGCCACGGGGAGGGTCCTCAATCAGCCCCAGCATTTT.

The chain is built from TRBV3-1 (or the pseudogene TRBV3-2) and TRBJ2-1; possibly TRBD1 for D (5 bases). The V and J ends lost 4 bases and 2 bases respectively, with 18 bases between them. Germline CDR1 LGHDT, CDR2 YNNKEL (reference sequence). This CDR3 is 17 amino acids long. The CDR3 coding sequence is TGTGCCAGCAGCCCTAACCTCAGGGTACCTCCCTACAATGAGCAGTTCTTC. It yields the protein CASSPNLRVPPYNEQFF.

The V call is TRBV7-6, the J call TRBJ2-2, with a tentative D call TRBD2 (5 bases). There are 13 residues in the CDR3. Per the germline V gene, CDR1 is SGHVS and CDR2 is FNYEAQ. The V and J ends lost 5 bases and 5 bases respectively, with 9 bases between them. The chain's CDR3 is CASSPRETGELFF. CDR3 nucleotide sequence: TGTGCCAGCAGCCCTAGGGAGACCGGGGAGCTGTTTTTT.

In this sample, this clone turned up a few times. The chain employs TRBV6-2 or TRBV6-3 and TRBJ1-2, with a possible D match to TRBD1 (5 bases). CDR1 is MNHEY, CDR2 SVGEGT, per germline. Trimming removed 5 bases from V and 3 bases from J, with 10 bases in between. The CDR3 loop spans 13 amino acids. CDR3 DNA: TGTGCCAGCAGTCCCGACAGCTACTATGGCTACACCTTC. Its protein is CASSPDSYYGYTF.

The rearrangement joins TRBV7-2 to TRBJ2-6; D not certain. The CDR3 has 15 amino acids. In germline, CDR1 is SGHTA, CDR2 FQGNSA. V dropped 6 bases and J dropped 0 bases, with 9 bases sitting between them. The CDR3: CASSKRVSGANVLTF. In DNA form, the CDR3 reads TGTGCCAGCAGTAAAAGGGTCTCTGGGGCCAACGTCCTGACTTTC. The full variable domain, its missing parts supplied by reference TRBV7-2 and TRBJ2-6, is GAGVSQSPSNKVTEKGKDVELRCDPISGHTALYWYRQSLGQGLEFLIYFQGNSAPDKSGLPSDRFSAERTGGSVSTLTIQRTQQEDSAVYLCASSKRVSGANVLTFGAGSRLTVL.

V and J are TRBV5-6 and TRBJ2-3; TRBD2 agrees at 10 bases. CDR1 is SGHDT and CDR2 is YYEEEE in the germline V gene. The CDR3 extends over 17 amino acids. The junction had 10 bases not matched to a gene; V was cut back by 0 bases and J by 6 bases. CDR3 protein: CASSLAFSAGGSDTQYF. Written as DNA, the CDR3 is TGTGCCAGCAGCTTGGCCTTTTCAGCGGGGGGGTCGGATACGCAGTATTTT. Complete variable domain (other parts from reference TRBV5-6 and TRBJ2-3): DAGVTQSPTHLIKTRGQQVTLRCSPKSGHDTVSWYQQALGQGPQFIFQYYEEEERQRGNFPDRFSGHQFPNYSSELNVNALLLGDSALYLCASSLAFSAGGSDTQYFGPGTRLTVL.

CDR3: CASSDSDCYSHLLSTDTQYF. The CDR3 region has the DNA TGTGCCAGCAGTGACTCGGATTGTTACAGCCACCTTTTGAGCACAGATACGCAGTATTTT. The rearrangement uses TRBV6-4 and TRBJ2-3; D remains unclear. The germline CDR1 and CDR2 sequences are MRHNA and SNTAGT. This CDR3 comprises 20 residues. Trimming took 0 bases from V and 0 from J, leaving 22 bases between them.

The rearrangement links TRBV7-3 to TRBJ2-7; D might be TRBD1 or TRBD2, each matching 5 bases. Germline CDR1 is SGHTA and CDR2 is FQGTGA. CDR3 length: 12 residues. Trimming shortened V by 5 bases and J by 4 bases, and 9 bases separated the two germline ends. The CDR3 bases are TGTGCCAGCAGCCCCAGGGAGTACGAGCAGTACTTC. Protein: CASSPREYEQYF.

This clone was detected only a few times. The chain recombines TRBV28 with TRBJ2-7, with a tentative D call TRBD1 (6 bases). Germline CDR1 MDHEN, CDR2 SYDVKM. V lost 5 bases to trimming and J lost 3 bases, with 14 bases between them. CDR3 length: 14 residues. CDR3: CASSLPGVGYEQYF. CDR3 DNA sequence: TGTGCCAGCAGTCTCCCAGGGGTGGGCTACGAGCAGTACTTC.

This chain connects TRBV5-6 to TRBJ2-5, with D perhaps assigned TRBD1 or TRBD2 (5 bases each). Germline V gene sequence: CDR1 SGHDT, CDR2 YYEEEE. The CDR3 has 14 residues. Trimming left V 4 bases short and J 5 bases short, with 15 bases between. CDR3 region: CASSASSWGETQYF. Written as DNA, the CDR3 is TGTGCCAGCAGCGCAAGTTCCTGGGGGGAGACCCAGTACTTC.

In DNA form, the CDR3 reads TGTGCCAGCAGCTCGGGAGCCGGAAACACCATATATTTT. This translates into CASSSGAGNTIYF. The rearrangement links TRBV7-9 to TRBJ1-3; D call uncertain. The germline gives CDR1 SEHNR, CDR2 FQNEAQ (reference sequence). This CDR3 is built from 13 residues. The V gene lost 4 bases and the J gene lost 4 bases, with 8 bases spanning the gap.

The chain has TRBV18 and TRBJ1-1; no definite D call. The V end lost 2 bases, the J end lost 6 bases, and 7 bases lay between the germline ends. This CDR3 is built from 12 residues. Germline V CDR1 and CDR2: KGHSH, LQKENI. The CDR3 sequence: CASSPSSSEAFF. CDR3 DNA: TGTGCCAGCTCACCATCCAGTTCTGAAGCTTTCTTT. Combining the CDR3 with reference TRBV18 and TRBJ1-1 gives the whole variable domain NAGVMQNPRHLVRRRGQEARLRCSPMKGHSHVYWYRQLPEEGLKFMVYLQKENIIDESGMPKERFSAEFPKEGPSILRIQQVVRGDSAAYFCASSPSSSEAFFGQGTRLTVV.

As for this clone: The junction differs from germline at one of its ends, possibly a read error. The chain employs TRBV6-1 and TRBJ2-3, with 10 bases lining up with TRBD2. The germline V gene encodes CDR1 MNHNS and CDR2 SASEGT. This CDR3 is built from 15 residues. Here the CDR3 DNA reads TGTGCCAGCTGTGAGCGGGGGGGAAGCACAGATACGCAGTATTTT. Its protein product is CASCERGGSTDTQYF.

V usage is TRBV4-1 and J usage is TRBJ2-2, with D tentatively TRBD1 or TRBD2 (5 bases each). The length of the CDR3 is 15 residues. Germline V CDR1 and CDR2: MGHRA, YSYEKL. Deletions cut 7 bases from V and 4 bases from J, with 16 bases between. This CDR3 is CASTPGARGTGELFF. CDR3 nucleotides: TGCGCCAGCACGCCCGGGGCCCGGGGCACCGGGGAGCTGTTTTTT.

The rearrangement links TRBV19 to TRBJ2-5, with 7 bases that match TRBD2. The CDR3 contains 15 residues. V lost 5 bases, J lost 5 bases, and 11 bases stayed unmatched. Germline lookup yields CDR1 LNHDA and CDR2 SQIVND (reference sequence). The CDR3 sequence is CASSLNPGGEETQYF. Written as DNA, the CDR3 is TGTGCCAGTAGTTTGAACCCGGGAGGCGAGGAGACCCAGTACTTC.

The chain couples TRBV7-6 to TRBJ1-2; possible D gene TRBD1, 5 bases. Germline CDR1 SGHVS, CDR2 FNYEAQ. The CDR3 contains 15 residues. With 4 bases removed from V and 5 bases from J, the gap between germline ends came to 17 bases. CDR3 DNA: TGTGCCAGCAGCTCCCAGGGTATGGGGAGTTATGGCTACACCTTC. Translated: CASSSQGMGSYGYTF.

In this sample, this clone turned up once. The gene calls are TRBV3-1 (or the pseudogene TRBV3-2) and TRBJ1-4; 9 nucleotides align to TRBD1. The CDR3 covers 13 residues. After removal of 5 bases from V and 10 bases from J, the junction contained 5 bases not matched to a gene. CDR1 LGHDT and CDR2 YNNKEL come from the germline V gene (reference sequence). The CDR3 coding sequence is TGTGCCAGCAGCGGACAGGGGTGGGGAAAACTGTTTTTT. Amino acids: CASSGQGWGKLFF.

The genes are TRBV28 and TRBJ1-2, with 9 positions matching TRBD1. J gave up 6 bases and V 5 bases, and 4 bases lay outside the gene matches. The CDR3 contains 13 residues. Per germline, CDR1 MDHEN and CDR2 SYDVKM. This CDR3 is CASSRTGVNGYTF. CDR3 bases: TGTGCCAGCAGTAGGACAGGGGTTAATGGCTACACCTTC.

The rearrangement joins TRBV28 to TRBJ2-1; possible D gene TRBD2, 5 bases. Germline CDR1 reads MDHEN; CDR2 reads SYDVKM. This CDR3 contains 15 residues. Trimming pared 5 bases from V and 3 bases from J, leaving 14 bases between. CDR3 sequence reads: CASSPRPRDYNEQFF. CDR3 nucleotide sequence: TGTGCCAGCAGTCCCCGACCCCGGGACTACAATGAGCAGTTCTTC.

This chain connects TRBV4-3 to TRBJ2-2; no definite D call. The germline gives CDR1 LGHNA, CDR2 YSLEER. The CDR3 contains 14 residues. Trimming cost V 5 bases and J 1 base, with 8 bases left between them. CDR3 nucleotides: TGCGCCAGCAGCGTTAAGGGGAACACCGGGGAGCTGTTTTTT. It encodes CASSVKGNTGELFF.

The V and J genes are TRBV7-2 and TRBJ2-1; TRBD2 might be the D (6 bases). CDR3 length equals 14 residues. V dropped 4 bases and J dropped 5 bases, with 12 bases sitting between them. Germline values: CDR1 SGHTA, CDR2 FQGNSA. The CDR3 DNA reads TGTGCCAGCAGCTCGGGACTTAACAACAATGAGCAGTTCTTC. This sequence encodes CASSSGLNNNEQFF.

The J gene is TRBJ2-5, the V gene TRBV11-2, with D uncertain. CDR1 is SGHAT, CDR2 FQNNGV, per germline. This CDR3 region has 14 residues. V shed 2 bases and J shed 0 bases, with 7 bases lying between them. The DNA for the CDR3 is TGTGCCAGCAGCTTATGGGGATACCAAGAGACCCAGTACTTC. This encodes CASSLWGYQETQYF.

The chain combines TRBV7-6 with TRBJ2-7, with D perhaps matching TRBD2 (5 bases). Trimming left V 5 bases short and J 0 bases short, with 14 bases between. Germline V gene sequence: CDR1 SGHVS, CDR2 FNYEAQ. The CDR3 spans 15 residues. The CDR3 reads CASSRSGLRSYEQYF. CDR3 bases: TGTGCCAGCAGCCGGAGCGGACTCCGCTCCTACGAGCAGTACTTC.

The chain couples TRBV7-2 to TRBJ2-5; the D gene is possibly TRBD1 (5 bases). The CDR3 totals 16 residues. The germline V gene has CDR1 SGHTA and CDR2 FQGNSA. Trimming removed 1 base from V and 0 bases from J, with 12 bases in between. CDR3 region: CASSLVGLTDQETQYF. In DNA form, the CDR3 reads TGTGCCAGCAGCTTAGTTGGCCTGACAGACCAAGAGACCCAGTACTTC. Full variable domain (rest looked up from reference TRBV7-2 and TRBJ2-5): GAGVSQSPSNKVTEKGKDVELRCDPISGHTALYWYRQSLGQGLEFLIYFQGNSAPDKSGLPSDRFSAERTGGSVSTLTIQRTQQEDSAVYLCASSLVGLTDQETQYFGPGTRLLVL.

The V gene is TRBV5-1, the J gene TRBJ2-5, with D unresolved. Between the trimmed V and J ends, which lost 2 bases and 5 bases, there was a span of 10 bases. The CDR3 has 13 amino acids. Germline V gives CDR1 SGHRS, CDR2 YFSETQ. The DNA for the CDR3 is TGCGCCAGCAGCTTCGGGCTACGGGAGACCCAGTACTTC. The encoded protein is CASSFGLRETQYF.

The J gene is TRBJ2-1, the V gene TRBV2, with TRBD2 matching over 10 bases. Losses at the gene ends were 8 bases for V and 7 bases for J; bases not matched to a gene: 8. The CDR3 has 14 amino acids. The germline V gene encodes CDR1 SNHLY and CDR2 FYNNEI. CDR3: CASLGLAGANEQFF. In DNA, the CDR3 is TGTGCCAGCCTGGGGCTAGCGGGGGCGAATGAGCAGTTCTTC. The variable domain in full, with the rest retrieved from reference TRBV2 and TRBJ2-1, is EPEVTQTPSHQVTQMGQEVILRCVPISNHLYFYWYRQILGQKVEFLVSFYNNEISEKSEIFDDQFSVERPDGSNFTLKIRSTKLEDSAMYFCASLGLAGANEQFFGPGTRLTVL.